This T cell receptor (beta chain) emerged from a study of T cell responses to AZD1222 COVID-19 vaccine. Measured with immunoSEQ multiplex PCR; TCRdb has only the in-frame clones, and not every one. Here the sample spans approximately 200,000 clones, almost 90% being singletons. The V segment lost 1 base and the J segment 1 base; nucleotides outside the gene matches: 1. From germline, CDR1 is SEHNR and CDR2 FQNEAQ (reference sequence). The CDR3 runs 15 residues. This clone has just a few counts. Antigen unknown. Study-wide results and limits: Spike-specific TCR breadth and depth went up after people got two AZD1222 doses.

Sequences were derived from peripheral blood, sampled on day 0 of AZD1222 vaccination. V usage is TRBV7-9 and J usage is TRBJ2-3; 8 bases are a match to TRBD1. The receptor was derived from an adult in good health. The CDR3 region has the DNA TGTGCCAGCAGCTTAGTGGACAGGGGCACAGATACGCAGTATTTT. Its protein is CASSLVDRGTDTQYF.